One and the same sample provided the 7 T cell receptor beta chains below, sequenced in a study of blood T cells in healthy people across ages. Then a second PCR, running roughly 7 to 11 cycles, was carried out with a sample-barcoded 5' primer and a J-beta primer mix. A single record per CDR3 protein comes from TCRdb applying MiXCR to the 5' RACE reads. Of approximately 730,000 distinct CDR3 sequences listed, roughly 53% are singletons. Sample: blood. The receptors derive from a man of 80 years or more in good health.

Here the CDR3 reads CSARDLESQPQHF. CDR3 DNA: TGCAGTGCTAGAGATCTTGAAAGTCAGCCCCAGCATTTT. The J gene is TRBJ1-5, the V gene TRBV20-1; D gene ambiguous. CDR3 length equals 13 residues. The germline V and J ends were trimmed by 0 bases and 6 bases, with 9 bases remaining between them. CDR1 and CDR2 (germline): DFQATT, SNEGSKA (reference sequence).

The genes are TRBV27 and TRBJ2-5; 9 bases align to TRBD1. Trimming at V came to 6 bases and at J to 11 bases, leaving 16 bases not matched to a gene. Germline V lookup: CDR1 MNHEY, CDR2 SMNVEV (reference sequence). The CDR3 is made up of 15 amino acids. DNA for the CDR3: TGTGCCAGCAGCCAGCCGGGACAGGGTCGGCAGGAGCAGTACTTC. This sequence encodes CASSQPGQGRQEQYF.

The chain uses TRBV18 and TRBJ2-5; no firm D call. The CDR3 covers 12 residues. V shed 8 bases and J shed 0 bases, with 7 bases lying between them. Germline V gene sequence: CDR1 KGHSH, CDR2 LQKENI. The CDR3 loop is CASARYQETQYF. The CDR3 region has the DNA TGTGCCAGCGCACGGTACCAAGAGACCCAGTACTTC.

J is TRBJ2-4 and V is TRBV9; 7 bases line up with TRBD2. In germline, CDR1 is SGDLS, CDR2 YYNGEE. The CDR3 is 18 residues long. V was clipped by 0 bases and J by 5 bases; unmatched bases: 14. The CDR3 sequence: CASSVGGGGGLKQNIQYF. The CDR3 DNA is TGTGCCAGCAGCGTAGGGGGTGGGGGGGGTCTTAAACAAAACATTCAGTACTTC. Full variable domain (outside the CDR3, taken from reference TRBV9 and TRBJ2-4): DSGVTQTPKHLITATGQRVTLRCSPRSGDLSVYWYQQSLDQGLQFLIQYYNGEERAKGNILERFSAQQFPDLHSELNLSSLELGDSALYFCASSVGGGGGLKQNIQYFGAGTRLSVL.

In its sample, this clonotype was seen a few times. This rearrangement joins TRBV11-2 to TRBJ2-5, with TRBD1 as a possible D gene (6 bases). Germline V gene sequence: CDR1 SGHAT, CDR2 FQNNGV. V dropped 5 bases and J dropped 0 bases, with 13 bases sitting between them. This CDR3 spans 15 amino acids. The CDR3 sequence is CASSPGQRHQETQYF. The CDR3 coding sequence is TGTGCCAGCAGCCCAGGACAGAGACACCAAGAGACCCAGTACTTC.

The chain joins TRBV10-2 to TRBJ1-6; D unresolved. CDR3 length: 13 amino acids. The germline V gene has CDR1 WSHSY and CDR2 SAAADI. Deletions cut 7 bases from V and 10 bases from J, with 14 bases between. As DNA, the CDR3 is TGCGCCAGCACGACGGCTCAAAGGTCACCCCTCCACTTT. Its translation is CASTTAQRSPLHF.

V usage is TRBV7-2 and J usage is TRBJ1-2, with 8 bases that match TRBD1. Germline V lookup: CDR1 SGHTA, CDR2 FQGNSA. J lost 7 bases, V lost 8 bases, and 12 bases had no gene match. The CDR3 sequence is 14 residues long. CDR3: CASRGNSGGGGYTF. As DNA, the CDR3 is TGTGCCAGCCGGGGGAATTCAGGGGGCGGTGGCTACACCTTC.